This TCR beta chain was recovered during a study of blood T cells in healthy people across ages. Then a second PCR, running about 6 to 12 cycles, was carried out with a sample-barcoded 5' primer and a J-beta primer mix. Via MiXCR, TCRdb re-called the 5' RACE reads, giving one row per CDR3 protein. The sample records approximately 790,000 distinct CDR3 sequences, around two thirds being singletons. General study points: Conclusively comparing naive with antigen-experienced cells was impossible with unsorted PBMCs. The fall in TCR beta diversity per million T cells was roughly linear with age.

This clonotype was seen a few times. Its antigen is unknown. The CDR3 covers 16 residues. The trim removed 1 base at V and 6 bases at J, leaving 6 bases unmatched. Germline CDR1 reads SEHNR; CDR2 reads FQNEAQ (reference sequence). This receptor was obtained from a man aged 25 to 40 in good health. The chain couples TRBV7-9 to TRBJ1-6; 7 bases are a match to TRBD1. Material for sequencing was blood. CDR3 in amino acids: CASSLGAGGGNSPLHF. Here the CDR3 DNA reads TGTGCCAGCAGCTTAGGGGCAGGGGGAGGTAATTCACCCCTCCACTTT.